The clone carrying this TCR beta chain was observed a handful of times. The antigen is unknown. The junction and the germline gene differ at one end; a read error may be behind it. The record originates from a study of beta chain features in type 1 diabetes. The study's findings and limits: High-TCR-expressing cells could be over-represented by cDNA sequencing. Insertions at VDJ junctions were less frequent in type 1 diabetes patients. These patients also deleted more nucleotides at the same junctions. TCRB CDR3s from Type 1 diabetes patients were moderately but significantly shorter in all four CD4+ subsets.

Of the isolated RNA, all was reverse transcribed, and so the sequenced material was expressed TCRB transcripts. Assay used: immunoSEQ multiplex PCR; TCRdb lists only in-frame clones, some missing. There are over 150,000 clones in the sample; around 7.9% occur only once, and 0.5% lies in the top ten. CDR3 size: 17 residues. The germline CDR1 and CDR2 sequences are SGHNT and YYREEE (reference sequence). The sample taken for sequencing was central memory CD4+ T cells from blood. The TCR was taken from a man aged 18 to 29 with type 1 diabetes. The rearrangement uses TRBV5-4 and TRBJ2-1; 10 bases are shared with TRBD2. CDR3 nucleotide sequence: TGCGCCAGCAGCCAAGAAGTCCTAGCGGGAGCGTACAATGAGCAGTTCTTC. Translated, it gives CASSQEVLAGAYNEQFF.